One and the same sample provided the 7 T cell receptor beta chains below, sequenced in a study of T-cell memory formation after mild COVID-19. TCRdb processed the 5' RACE reads anew with MiXCR; each CDR3 protein has one entry. The table includes approximately 180,000 distinct CDR3 sequences, more than 15% detected once. Sequenced sample: PBMCs or a T cell subset sorted from them (not recorded which). The receptors were sampled from an adult woman who had mild COVID-19 (a few samples of this study predate the infection). Cell type and time point are not known.

V gene TRBV5-1 combines with J gene TRBJ2-5; D is uncertain. Trimming cost V 3 bases and J 1 base, with 7 bases left between them. The CDR3 spans 13 residues. CDR1 and CDR2 (germline): SGHRS, YFSETQ. CDR3 loop: CASSSTPQETQYF. The CDR3 nucleotides are TGCGCCAGCAGCTCGACCCCCCAAGAGACCCAGTACTTC.

J is TRBJ2-4 and V is TRBV7-2; 7 positions agree with TRBD2. The CDR3 runs to 19 residues. Germline loops: CDR1 SGHTA, CDR2 FQGNSA. V lost 3 bases to trimming and J lost 0 bases; unmatched junction nucleotides: 14. CDR3 DNA: TGTGCCAGCAGCTTGAAGGGAGGGTGGGCAGGTCGAGCCAAAAACATTCAGTACTTC. It translates to CASSLKGGWAGRAKNIQYF.

There are a few counts of this clonotype. The chain joins TRBV11-2 to TRBJ2-1; 10 bases fit TRBD2. This CDR3 is built from 15 residues. V trimming: 3 bases; J trimming: 2 bases; junction bases outside the gene matches: 1. Germline V gene data show CDR1 as SGHAT and CDR2 as FQNNGV. The CDR3 nucleotides read TGTGCCAGCAGCTTTAGCGGGAGGCCCTACAATGAGCAGTTCTTC. It is translated as CASSFSGRPYNEQFF.

This clonotype was seen only a few times. The chain recombines TRBV5-5 with TRBJ1-2; D is ambiguous. The CDR3 sequence is 17 residues long. The V gene's germline CDR1 is SGHKS and CDR2 YYEKEE (reference sequence). V was cut by 1 base and J by 4 bases, with 20 bases left in between. The CDR3 loop reads CASSLSPGDTVVYGYTF. DNA of the CDR3: TGTGCCAGCAGCTTGTCGCCAGGCGATACCGTGGTCTATGGCTACACCTTC.

This clonotype was observed a few times. The rearrangement links TRBV21-1 to TRBJ2-3; the DNA was not compared with TRBD1, the D call given in the table. TRBV21-1 counts as a pseudogene. The CDR3 has 14 amino acids. This chain's CDR3 is CASSKGHTGQGEYF. The CDR3 DNA is TGTGCCAGCAGCAAAGGCCACACGGGACAGGGGGAGTATTTT.

This clonotype was counted ten times or more. This sequence joins TRBV5-1 and TRBJ2-7; 11 bases line up with TRBD2. V lost 4 bases and J lost 3; bases outside the gene matches: 9. The V gene's germline CDR1 is SGHRS and CDR2 YFSETQ. CDR3 length equals 16 residues. CDR3 coding DNA: TGCGCCAGCAGCGGCGGGACTAGCGGATTCTACTACGAGCAGTACTTC. Encoded protein: CASSGGTSGFYYEQYF.

This clonotype was detected only a few times. V is TRBV12-3 or TRBV12-4 and J is TRBJ1-2, with 10 bases aligning to TRBD1. The trim removed 7 bases at V and 3 bases at J, leaving 8 bases unmatched. The CDR3 loop spans 15 amino acids. Written as DNA, the CDR3 is TGTGCCAGCAACGGGGGGACAGGGGAGCACTATGGCTACACCTTC. Translation gives CASNGGTGEHYGYTF.